This T cell receptor (beta chain) was sequenced during a study of tumor-infiltrating lymphocytes in primary liver carcinoma. This clonotype was seen a handful of times. A junction boundary mismatches the germline segment, possibly from a read error. Taking about 19-31 mg of unsorted bulk tissue, the authors co-extracted RNA and DNA. Tumor samples uniformly had over 80% viable tumor cells. The V gene's germline CDR1 is MNHNY and CDR2 SVGAGI (reference sequence). This CDR3 has 16 residues. Starting material of 500 ng total RNA yielded TCR beta cDNA via a constant-region primer. Sequencing libraries for TCR beta derived from three nested multiplex PCR rounds that used slightly modified ARM-PCR. A C-beta reverse primer was combined with TRBV1-TRBV30 forward primers in the first two PCR rounds, and each round had about 10 cycles. TCRdb independently ran MiXCR on the multiplex PCR reads; one entry per CDR3 protein. The profile shows under 30,000 distinct CDR3 sequences, around 79% of them singletons.

The sequenced material came from liver tumor tissue from sampling region 3. Noted subset: tumor region T3, left-lateral pole. The clonotype comes from a man aged 40-49 years with primary liver carcinoma and hepatitis B virus infection. This chain joins TRBV6-6 and TRBJ2-5; 7 bases are a match to TRBD2. This CDR3 reads CASSTPGRPPQETQYF. CDR3 DNA sequence: TGTGCCAGCAGTACCCCCGGGAGGCCGCCCCAAGAGACTCAGTACTTC.